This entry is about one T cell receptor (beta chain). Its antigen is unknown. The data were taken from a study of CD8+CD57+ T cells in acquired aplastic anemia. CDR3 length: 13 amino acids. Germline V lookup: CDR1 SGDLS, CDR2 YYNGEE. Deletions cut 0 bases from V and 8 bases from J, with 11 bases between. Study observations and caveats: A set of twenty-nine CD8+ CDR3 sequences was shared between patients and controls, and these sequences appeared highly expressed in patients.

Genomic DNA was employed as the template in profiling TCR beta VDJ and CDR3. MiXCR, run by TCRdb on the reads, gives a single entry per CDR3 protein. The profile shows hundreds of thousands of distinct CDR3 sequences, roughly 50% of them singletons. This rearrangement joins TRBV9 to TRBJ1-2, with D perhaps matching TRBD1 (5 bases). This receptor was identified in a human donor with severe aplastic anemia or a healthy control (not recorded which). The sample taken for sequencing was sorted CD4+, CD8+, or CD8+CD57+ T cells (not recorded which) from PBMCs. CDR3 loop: CASSVGIGEGYTF. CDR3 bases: TGTGCCAGCAGCGTAGGTATAGGGGAAGGCTACACCTTC.